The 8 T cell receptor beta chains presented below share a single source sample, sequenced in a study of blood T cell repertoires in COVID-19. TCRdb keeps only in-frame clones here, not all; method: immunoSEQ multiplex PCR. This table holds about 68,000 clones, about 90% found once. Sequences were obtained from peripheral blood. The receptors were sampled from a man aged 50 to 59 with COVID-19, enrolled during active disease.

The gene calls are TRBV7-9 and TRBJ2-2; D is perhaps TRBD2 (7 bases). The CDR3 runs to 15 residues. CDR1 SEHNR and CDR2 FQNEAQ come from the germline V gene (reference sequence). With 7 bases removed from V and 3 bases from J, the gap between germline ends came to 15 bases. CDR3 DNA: TGTGCCAGCACCGTGAGGGGGAGGGACACCGGGGAGCTGTTTTTT. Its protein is CASTVRGRDTGELFF.

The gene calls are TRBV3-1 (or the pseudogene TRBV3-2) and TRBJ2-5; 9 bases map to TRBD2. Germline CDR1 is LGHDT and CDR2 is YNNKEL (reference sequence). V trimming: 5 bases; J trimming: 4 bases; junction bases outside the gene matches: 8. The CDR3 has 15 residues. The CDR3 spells CASSFIAGVRETQYF. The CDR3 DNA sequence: TGTGCCAGCAGCTTTATAGCGGGAGTTCGAGAGACCCAGTACTTC.

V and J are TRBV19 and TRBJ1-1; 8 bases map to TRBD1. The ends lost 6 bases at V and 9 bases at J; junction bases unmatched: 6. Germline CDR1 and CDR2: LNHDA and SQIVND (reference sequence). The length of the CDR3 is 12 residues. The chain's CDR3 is CASSSDRVKAFF. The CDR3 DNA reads TGTGCCAGTAGCTCGGACAGGGTTAAAGCTTTCTTT.

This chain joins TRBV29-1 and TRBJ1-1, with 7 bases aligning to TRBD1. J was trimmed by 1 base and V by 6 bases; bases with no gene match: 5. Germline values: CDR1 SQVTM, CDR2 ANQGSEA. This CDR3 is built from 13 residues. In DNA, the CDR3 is TGCAGCGTCGTGACAGGGACGAACACTGAAGCTTTCTTT. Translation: CSVVTGTNTEAFF.

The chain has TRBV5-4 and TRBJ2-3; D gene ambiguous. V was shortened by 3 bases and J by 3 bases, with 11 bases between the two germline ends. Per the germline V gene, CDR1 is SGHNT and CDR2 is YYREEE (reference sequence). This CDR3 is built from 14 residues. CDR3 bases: TGTGCCAGCAGCTCACCAATAGCTACAGATACGCAGTATTTT. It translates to CASSSPIATDTQYF.

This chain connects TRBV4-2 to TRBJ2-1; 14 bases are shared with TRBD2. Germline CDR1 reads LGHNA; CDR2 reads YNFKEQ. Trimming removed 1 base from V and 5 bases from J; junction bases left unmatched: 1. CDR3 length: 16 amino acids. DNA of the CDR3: TGTGCCAGCAGCCAAGGGGGACTAGCGGGAGACAATGAGCAGTTCTTC. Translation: CASSQGGLAGDNEQFF.

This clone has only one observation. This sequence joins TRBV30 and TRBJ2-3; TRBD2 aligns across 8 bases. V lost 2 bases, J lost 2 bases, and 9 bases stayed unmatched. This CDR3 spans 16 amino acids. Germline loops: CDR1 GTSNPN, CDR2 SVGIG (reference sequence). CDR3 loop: CAWSLAGLDNTDTQYF. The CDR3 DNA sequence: TGTGCCTGGAGTCTAGCGGGCCTGGATAACACAGATACGCAGTATTTT.

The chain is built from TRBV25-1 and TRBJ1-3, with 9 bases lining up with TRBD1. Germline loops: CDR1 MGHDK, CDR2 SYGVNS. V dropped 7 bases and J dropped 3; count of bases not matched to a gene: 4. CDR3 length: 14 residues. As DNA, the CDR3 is TGTGCCAGCACTCAGACAGGGGGTGGAAACACCATATATTTT. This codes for CASTQTGGGNTIYF.